This TCR beta chain derives from a study of shared clonotypes between healthy human individuals. Losses at the gene ends were 5 bases for V and 5 bases for J; bases not matched to a gene: 8. The CDR3 spans 14 residues. From germline, CDR1 is GTSNPN and CDR2 SVGIG (reference sequence). Clones were sequenced by immunoSEQ multiplex PCR, and TCRdb holds only the in-frame ones, with some missing. The data contain roughly 2.4 million clones, 95% of them singletons. This sequence joins TRBV30 and TRBJ2-2, with 7 bases aligning to TRBD1. The origin of this receptor is a man aged 18 to 30 in good health. Sequencing input: naive CD4+ T cells sorted from blood. Documented subset: CD45RA+ positively selected. CDR3 nucleotides: TGTGCCTGGTCCACAGGGGTGGGAACCGGGGAGCTGTTTTTT. This codes for CAWSTGVGTGELFF. Looking up the rest from reference TRBV30 and TRBJ2-2 gives the full variable domain: SQTIHQWPATLVQPVGSPLSLECTVEGTSNPNLYWYRQAAGRGLQLLFYSVGIGQISSEVPQNLSASRPQDRQFILSSKKLLLSDSGFYLCAWSTGVGTGELFFGEGSRLTVL.